This note documents a single T cell receptor beta chain sequence. What antigen it recognizes has not been identified. No base quality values were provided; no much bigger clone lies one nucleotide off. The data derive from a study of blood T cell repertoires in COVID-19 (dated by TCRdb to 2018 to 2021). At the level of the whole study: Samples from collaborators originated in the United States, Italy and Spain and spanned both the acute and convalescent phases of COVID-19. The material from the prospective study consisted of cDNA or gDNA derived from T cells, B-cell-depleted T cells, or PBMCs. Deeply sampled blood TCRbeta repertoires from subjects exposed to, actively infected with, or recovered from COVID-19 were included in the dataset. A freely available public database, intended as a resource for researchers studying the immune response to SARS-CoV-2, is where the repertoires were released. Samples were obtained from the ongoing ImmuneRACE study (first 160 participants) and from 1,000 to 1,500 subjects provided by 6 global collaborators. Sample metadata almost always included a de-identified subject ID, COVID-19 status, age in years and sex. Where HLA class I and class II types were available, the types were taken from metadata supplied by the sample provider, not from assay-based typing. Results the study describes overall, beyond this receptor: Clinical and demographic metadata were provided uncurated, with the amount varying by source and participant.

The collaborating institutions used their own protocols to collect whole blood in K2EDTA tubes. For TCRbeta analysis, collaborator samples were shipped as frozen whole blood, as isolated PBMCs, or as DNA extracted from either sample type. TCRbeta CDR3 regions were amplified from genomic DNA using the immunoSEQ Assay, a bias-controlled multiplex PCR. The study's processing was this. Nucleated cell counts per sample were estimated from amplification of reference gene primers within the assay. To quantify the absolute abundance of each unique TCRbeta CDR3 rearrangement, sequence reads were collapsed and filtered. For each sample, productive Simpson clonality was calculated by taking the square root of Simpson's diversity index across productive rearrangements. TCRdb stores this immuneACCESS table with in-frame sequences only. Part of the clones is absent; in the studies checked, under half of the shortfall reflects unresolved V genes, and no reason is known for the rest. D and trimming come from the DNA, and the V and J calls and clone size come from that table. This sample has 160,000 or so clones in its table, and roughly 90% of those were observed once. The ten top clones hold 18% of the sample.

Measured from the cysteine to the phenylalanine, the CDR3 is 15 residues long. The retained sequence is limited to the CDR3, 45 bases, with the frame set at the first base. CDR1 and CDR2 are read off the germline V gene as SGHVS and FNYEAQ. V is pared back by 2 bases and J by 0 bases, with 8 bases lying between the germline termini. Input material: peripheral blood. Recombination linked TRBV7-6 to TRBJ1-3; the D gene is unclear. This receptor was taken from a man in his 60s with active or convalescent COVID-19. The CDR3 protein: CASSLTGTSGNTIYF. The DNA reads as follows: TGTGCCAGCAGCTTAACGGGAACCTCTGGAAACACCATATATTTT.